Listed below are T cell receptor beta chains from one sample, sequenced in a study of T cell repertoires in cytomegalovirus infection. Each CDR3 protein gets one entry after TCRdb re-called the reads with MiXCR. Here the sample spans about 530,000 distinct CDR3 sequences, 26% being singletons. The sequenced sample consisted of PBMCs. The receptors derive from a human donor in good health (CMV status not recorded). Some clones in this sample may be carry-over from other donors' samples. Each CDR3 is given with its conserved first and last residue. D genes are given only for firm matches.

v_call d_call cdr3_aa
TRBV7-6 NA CASSSSLGNEKLFF
TRBV3-1 NA CASSQLDSGNSPLHF
TRBV6-2/TRBV6-3 TRBD1 CASSYGTGVIGDTQYF
TRBV28 TRBD1 CASIGTGRTEAFF
TRBV20-1 TRBD1 CSALQGTGTAYEQYF
TRBV20-1 TRBD2 CSARDATSGRKYEQYF
TRBV5-3 NA CASTSGTFTGELFF
TRBV6-2/TRBV6-3 TRBD2 CASSYEAGGPGNIQYF
TRBV11-2 TRBD1 CASSLDGLAHRGTQYF
TRBV30 NA CASAQGYYEKLFF
TRBV7-2 TRBD2 CATKAGGTDTQYF
TRBV27 TRBD2 CASSKAGGPSNEQFF
TRBV4-1 NA CASSQDSGPNSPLHF
TRBV7-2 TRBD2 CASSFRRAGDYNEQFF
TRBV7-6 TRBD2 CASSPAGGPPYEQYF
TRBV5-1 NA CASRETTGELFF
TRBV14 TRBD2 CASSQDLGSRDYRSGANVLTF
TRBV28 NA CASSSWEEYEQYF
TRBV10-3 TRBD2 CAISWTSGSENEQFF
TRBV10-3 TRBD2 CAISWTSGGFGRNEQFF
TRBV11-2 NA CASSLVPQTITDTQYF
TRBV12-3/TRBV12-4 NA CASSRLGGSNSPLHF
TRBV7-6 TRBD1 CASSLGAQGTETQYF
TRBV28 NA CASSSVVYEQYF
TRBV5-6 TRBD1 CASSLRTGTEKLFF
TRBV7-3 NA CATQPTRGNGELFF
TRBV20-1 TRBD2 CSAWNLAGGKDNEQFF
TRBV30 NA CAGNLEGDGYTF
TRBV25-1 TRBD2 CASSKLAGNEQFF
TRBV20-1 NA CSARRTSSYEQYF
TRBV11-2 TRBD1 CASGLGTATNEKLFF
TRBV6-6 NA CASSYSWGAGYYNEQFF
TRBV11-2 NA CASSPGRVGNTEAFF
TRBV11-2 TRBD2 CASSLDDGGAGAFEQYF
TRBV4-1 NA CASSQEAGSSYNSPLHF
TRBV7-8 NA CASSASRGSGANVLTF
TRBV7-9 NA CASSPERSLQETQYF
TRBV7-9 NA CALIGRDLTDTQYF
TRBV24-1 TRBD2 CATSDSSGSSYNEQFF
TRBV10-3 TRBD2 CAIRPALGRIDDTGELFF
TRBV15 NA CATGARAFAEAFF
TRBV7-7 TRBD1 CASSKDRGGEQYF
TRBV7-2 NA CASSLSQGILGSPLHF
TRBV5-1 NA CASSLVGETYNEQFF